Listed below are T cell receptor beta chains from one sample, sequenced in a study of technical replicates of blood from several donors. Here immunoSEQ multiplex PCR was the method, and the copy in TCRdb shows in-frame clones only, minus some. The sample contains tens of thousands of clones, around 94% of which appear only once. Sequenced material: T cells isolated from PBMCs. The source is a human donor in good health. The conserved cysteine and the conserved F or W are not part of the CDR3 here. The size entry is marked missing in some rows and otherwise reads once, few, many or a size class.

j_call clone_size v_call cdr3_aa
TRBJ2-3 once TRBV6-5 ASSYWTSGSDTQY
TRBJ1-2 . TRBV7-6 ASSSNGGFYGYT
TRBJ1-2 . TRBV19 ASSSGTGRSIYGYT
TRBJ2-1 . TRBV4-1 ASSPTGDTSYNEQF
TRBJ1-2 . TRBV29-1 SVADSRDLGYT
TRBJ2-7 . TRBV5-1 ASSFSLAGGTYEQY
TRBJ2-3 . TRBV6-1 ASSEASPDTQY
TRBJ2-3 . TRBV7-9 ASSSGPTSGSSSDTQY
TRBJ1-5 . TRBV5-1 ASSPNGKGQPQH
TRBJ2-1 . TRBV11-3 ASSSITSGRLSSEQF
TRBJ2-2 . TRBV13 ASSLGPGPTNTGELF
TRBJ2-1 . TRBV27 ASSPLVGLAGVWPYNEQF
TRBJ2-2 . TRBV27 ASSQLGSTGELF
TRBJ2-5 . TRBV30 AWMGDSEETQY
TRBJ2-1 . TRBV2 ARETFSGVLNEQF
TRBJ1-1 few TRBV4-1 ASSQPDNPGEAF
TRBJ2-3 . TRBV27 ASSPRTSRHTQY
TRBJ1-2 . TRBV6-6 ASSLQGNYGYT